This T cell receptor beta chain was obtained from a study of PD-L1 blockade in urothelial cancer. Study-wide background: In 2014 therapy began: atezolizumab 1,200 mg intravenously every 3 weeks. The study, taken as a whole, reports: Patients who had durable benefit saw their tumor-associated blood clones expand more at 3 weeks.

The assay was immunoSEQ multiplex PCR, and TCRdb's table has in-frame clones only and misses some. Of 70,000 or so clones listed, approximately 87% are singletons. The time point denotes: pretreatment peripheral blood. As concerns this clone: Its matching antigen is unknown.

This sample comprised PBMCs, obtained around atezolizumab (anti-PD-L1) treatment. The TCR originated in a man in his 70s with urothelial cancer.

CDR3 amino acids: CASSLSPGTSEYNEQFF. The CDR3 DNA follows: TGTGCCAGCAGCTTGTCCCCCGGGACTAGCGAGTACAATGAGCAGTTCTTC. This chain joins TRBV5-4 and TRBJ2-1; TRBD2 matches at 10 bases. Trimming cost V 1 base and J 4 bases; bases outside gene matches: 8. The germline CDR1 and CDR2 sequences are SGHNT and YYREEE (reference sequence). The CDR3 runs to 17 residues.